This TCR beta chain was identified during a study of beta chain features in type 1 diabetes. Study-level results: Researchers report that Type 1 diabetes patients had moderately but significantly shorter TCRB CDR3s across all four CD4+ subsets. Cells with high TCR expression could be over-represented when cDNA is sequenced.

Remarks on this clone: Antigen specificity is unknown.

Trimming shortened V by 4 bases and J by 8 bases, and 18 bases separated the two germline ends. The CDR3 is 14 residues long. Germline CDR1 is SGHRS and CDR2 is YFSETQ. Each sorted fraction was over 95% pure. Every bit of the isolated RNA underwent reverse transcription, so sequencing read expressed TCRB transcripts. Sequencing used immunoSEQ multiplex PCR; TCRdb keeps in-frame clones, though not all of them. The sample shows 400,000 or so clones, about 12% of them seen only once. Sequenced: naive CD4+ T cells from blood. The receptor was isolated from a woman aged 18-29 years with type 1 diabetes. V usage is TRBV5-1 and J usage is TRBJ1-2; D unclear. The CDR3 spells CASSPDGGLYGYTF. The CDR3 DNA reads TGCGCCAGCAGCCCCGACGGCGGATTGTACGGCTACACCTTC.